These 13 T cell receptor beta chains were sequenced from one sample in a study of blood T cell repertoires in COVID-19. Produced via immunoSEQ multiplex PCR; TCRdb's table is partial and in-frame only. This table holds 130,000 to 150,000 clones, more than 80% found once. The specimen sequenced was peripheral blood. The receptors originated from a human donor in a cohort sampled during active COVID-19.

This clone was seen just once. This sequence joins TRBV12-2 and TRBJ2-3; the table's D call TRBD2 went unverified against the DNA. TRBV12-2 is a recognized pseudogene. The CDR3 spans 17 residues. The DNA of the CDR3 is TGTGCAAGTCGCTTAGGGGGACTAGCGGAGAACACAGATACGCAGTATTTT. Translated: CASRLGGLAENTDTQYF.

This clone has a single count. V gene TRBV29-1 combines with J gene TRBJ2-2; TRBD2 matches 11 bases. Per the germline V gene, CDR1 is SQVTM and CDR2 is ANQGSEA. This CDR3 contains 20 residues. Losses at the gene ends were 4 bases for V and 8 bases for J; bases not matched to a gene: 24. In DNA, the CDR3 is TGCAGCGTTGGGCCTGGAAGAGTCGGAAGACTAGCGGGGCCGGGGGGGGAGCTGTTTTTT. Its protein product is CSVGPGRVGRLAGPGGELFF.

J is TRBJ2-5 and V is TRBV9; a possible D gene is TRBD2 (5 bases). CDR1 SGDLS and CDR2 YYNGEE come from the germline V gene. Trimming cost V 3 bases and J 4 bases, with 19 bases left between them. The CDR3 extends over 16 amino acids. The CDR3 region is CASSDHPSRVGETQYF. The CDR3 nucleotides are TGTGCCAGCAGCGACCACCCCTCGAGGGTAGGAGAGACCCAGTACTTC.

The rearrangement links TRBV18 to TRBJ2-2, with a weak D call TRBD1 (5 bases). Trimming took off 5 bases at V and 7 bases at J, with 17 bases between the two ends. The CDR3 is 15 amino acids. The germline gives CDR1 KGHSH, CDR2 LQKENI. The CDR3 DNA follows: TGTGCCAGCTCAACCCCTCAGGGAAGAGACGGGGAGCTGTTTTTT. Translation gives CASSTPQGRDGELFF.

CDR3 nucleotides: TGCGCCAGCAGCCAGGAACCGGGACTAGCCACCGGGGAGCTGTTTTTT. Translation gives CASSQEPGLATGELFF. The chain uses TRBV4-3 and TRBJ2-2; 9 positions match TRBD2. This CDR3 has 16 residues. Looked up from germline, CDR1 is LGHNA and CDR2 is YSLEER. V lost 3 bases to trimming and J lost 4 bases; unmatched junction nucleotides: 6.

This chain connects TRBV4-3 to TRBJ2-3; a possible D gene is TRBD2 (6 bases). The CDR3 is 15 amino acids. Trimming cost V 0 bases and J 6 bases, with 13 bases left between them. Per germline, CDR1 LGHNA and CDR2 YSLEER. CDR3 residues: CASSQDQLATDTQYF. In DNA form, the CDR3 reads TGCGCCAGCAGCCAAGATCAGCTAGCGACCGATACGCAGTATTTT.

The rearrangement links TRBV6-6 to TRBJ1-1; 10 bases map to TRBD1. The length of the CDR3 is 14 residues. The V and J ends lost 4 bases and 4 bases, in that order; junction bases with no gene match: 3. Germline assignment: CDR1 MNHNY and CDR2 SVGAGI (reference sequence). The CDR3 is CASSLDRGITEAFF. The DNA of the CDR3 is TGTGCCAGCAGTTTGGACAGGGGGATCACTGAAGCTTTCTTT.

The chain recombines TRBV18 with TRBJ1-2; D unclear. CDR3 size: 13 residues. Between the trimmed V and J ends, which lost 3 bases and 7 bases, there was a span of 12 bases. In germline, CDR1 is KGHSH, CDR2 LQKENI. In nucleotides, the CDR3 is TGTGCCAGCTCACCTGAGGGAGGTTCTGGCTACACCTTC. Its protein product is CASSPEGGSGYTF.

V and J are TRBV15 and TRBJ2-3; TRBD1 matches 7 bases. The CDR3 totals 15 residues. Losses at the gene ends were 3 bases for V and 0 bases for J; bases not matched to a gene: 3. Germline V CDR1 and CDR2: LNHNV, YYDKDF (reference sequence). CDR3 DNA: TGTGCCACCAGCAGTCGGGACAGAAGCACAGATACGCAGTATTTT. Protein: CATSSRDRSTDTQYF.

CDR3 in DNA: TGTGCCAGCAGTGCCTACAGGGGAGCTAATGAAAAACTGTTTTTT. Translation gives CASSAYRGANEKLFF. J is TRBJ1-4 and V is TRBV25-1; TRBD1 aligns across 7 bases. The CDR3 runs to 15 residues. The V gene's germline CDR1 is MGHDK and CDR2 SYGVNS. After removal of 4 bases from V and 3 bases from J, the junction contained 5 bases not matched to a gene.

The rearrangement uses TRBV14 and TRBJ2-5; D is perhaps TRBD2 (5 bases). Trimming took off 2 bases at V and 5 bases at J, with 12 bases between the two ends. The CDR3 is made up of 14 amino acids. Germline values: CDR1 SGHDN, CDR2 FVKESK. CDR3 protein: CASSQQRVPETQYF. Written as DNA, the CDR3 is TGTGCCAGCAGCCAACAGAGGGTCCCCGAGACCCAGTACTTC.

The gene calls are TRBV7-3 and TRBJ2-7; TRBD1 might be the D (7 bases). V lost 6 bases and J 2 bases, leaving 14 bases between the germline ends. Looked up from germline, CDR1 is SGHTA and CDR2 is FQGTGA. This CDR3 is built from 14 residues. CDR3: CASSFQGGPYEQYF. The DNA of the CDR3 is TGTGCCAGCAGTTTCCAGGGGGGTCCCTACGAGCAGTACTTC.

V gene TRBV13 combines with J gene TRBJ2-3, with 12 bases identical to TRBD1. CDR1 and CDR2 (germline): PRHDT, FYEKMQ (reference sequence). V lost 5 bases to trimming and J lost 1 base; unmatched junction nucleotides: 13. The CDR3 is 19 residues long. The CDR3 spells CASSETGTGGFSGTDTQYF. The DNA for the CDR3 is TGTGCCAGCAGCGAAACCGGGACAGGGGGCTTTAGTGGCACAGATACGCAGTATTTT.